Described below is a single TCR beta chain sequence and its context. It lacks a known antigen. No base-level quality is on record; no much larger clone is a single base apart. The germline V gene specifies SGHTA as CDR1 and FQGNSA as CDR2. V ends up 3 bases short and J 5 bases short, with an unmatched junction base count of 5. From cysteine to phenylalanine, the CDR3 is 14 amino acids long. The read is trimmed to its CDR3 DNA, 42 bases read in frame from base 1. Genomic DNA was extracted with the QIAamp DNA kit from frozen aliquots of unsorted single-cell suspensions. Tumour samples were surgically resected non-small cell lung cancer tissue. Tissues arrived within 2 hours after resection and were immediately processed into single-cell suspensions. Tissue was broken up mechanically, digested enzymatically with DNase I, collagenase I and hyaluronidase for approximately 31 minutes at 37 degrees C, and then filtered and RBC-lysed.

A two-step multiplex PCR was used to amplify TCR-beta CDR3 regions from genomic DNA, and Illumina-compatible adaptors were added in the second step. As a commercial immunoSEQ service, TCR-beta immunosequencing was carried out on an Illumina platform. In the original analysis: Two measures summarised the repertoires: productive clonality, and Top 10 Clones, meaning the percentage of T-cell templates coming from the ten most frequent sequences. Productive clonality ranged from 0 to 1, with 1 indicating a monoclonal population. Tumour-associated clones were defined as sequences comprising at least 0.1% of tumour T-cell templates but absent from matched non-adjacent lung, identified via log10 scatter plots. Student's t-tests were used for two-group comparisons, ANOVA for comparisons across stages, and linear regression for relationships, with analyses done in GraphPad Prism7 and R. TCRdb obtained this table from immuneACCESS and retained in-frame rearrangements with V and J assigned. These tables miss some clones; where compared with another copy, unresolved V genes account for less than half of the shortfall, and the remainder is unexplained. D and trimming come from the DNA, and the V and J calls and clone size come from that table. In this sample the table shows about 2,800 clones, 78% of which occur a single time. The ten biggest clones cover around 7.7% of the sample.

This specimen belongs to a study of immune cell composition in non-small cell lung cancer (dated by TCRdb to the late 2010s). In the study overall: Histologic subtype was assigned using H&E plus p63, CK5, Napsin A and TTF-1 immunohistochemistry, mainly lung adenocarcinoma or squamous cell carcinoma. A handful of tumour specimens with TCR-beta data were rare histological subtypes and were excluded from the subtype comparisons. Adaptive Biotechnologies TCR-beta sequencing was carried out on a few dozen paired NSCLC tumour and non-adjacent lung specimens, as well as on approximately 26 tumour-only specimens. Supplementary cohort #1, 10 lung adenocarcinoma cases, had paired tumour/lung TCR-beta sequencing and TIL populations generated to assess tumour reactivity.

General conclusions and limits of the study: The reactivity cohort contained only 10 or so cases, and the tumour-reactive clones were not shown to have sequences in common with the dominant in vivo tumour-associated clones. In around ten adenocarcinoma cases, a strong correlation was found between maximal tumour-associated clone frequency and TIL tumour reactivity, whereas no such correlation was found between overall clonality and TIL tumour reactivity. Top 10 clone scores and productive clonality were significantly higher in lung squamous cell carcinoma than in lung adenocarcinoma tumours. No significant correlation was found between tumour TCR-beta clonality and smoking pack-years. Tumour-associated clones >0.5% occurred in nearly half of NSCLC cases: about 33% of adenocarcinomas versus approximately 75% of squamous carcinomas.

The chain is encoded by TRBV7-2 joined to TRBJ2-7, with 9 bases matching TRBD2. The sequencing input was lung tumor tissue. This sequence was found in a human donor with non-small cell lung cancer. The CDR3 is CASSFSGSENEQYF. The base sequence is TGTGCCAGCAGCTTTAGCGGGAGTGAGAACGAGCAGTACTTC.